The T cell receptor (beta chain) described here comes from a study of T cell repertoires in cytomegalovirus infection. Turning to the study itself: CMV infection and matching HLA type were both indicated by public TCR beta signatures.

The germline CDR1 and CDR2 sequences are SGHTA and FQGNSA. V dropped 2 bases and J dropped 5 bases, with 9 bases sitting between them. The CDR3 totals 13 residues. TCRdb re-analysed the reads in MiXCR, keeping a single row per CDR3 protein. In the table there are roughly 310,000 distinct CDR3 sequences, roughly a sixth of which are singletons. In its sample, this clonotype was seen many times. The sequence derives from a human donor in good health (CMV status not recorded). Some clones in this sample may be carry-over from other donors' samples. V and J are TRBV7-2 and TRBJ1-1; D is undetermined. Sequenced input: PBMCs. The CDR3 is CASSLRQSTEAFF. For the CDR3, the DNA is TGTGCCAGCAGCTTAAGGCAGAGTACTGAAGCTTTCTTT. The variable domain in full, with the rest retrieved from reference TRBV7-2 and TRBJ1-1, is GAGVSQSPSNKVTEKGKDVELRCDPISGHTALYWYRQSLGQGLEFLIYFQGNSAPDKSGLPSDRFSAERTGGSVSTLTIQRTQQEDSAVYLCASSLRQSTEAFFGQGTRLTVV.